These 17 T cell receptor beta chains share one sample of origin, sequenced in a study of OX40 agonist ivuxolimab in advanced cancers. Libraries were prepared by immunoSEQ multiplex PCR; TCRdb keeps only in-frame clonotypes and omits some of them. Of 60,000 to 75,000 clones in the sample, 94% were seen once. This sample comprised CD4+ or CD8+ T cells sorted from blood, obtained in a trial of the OX40 agonist ivuxolimab. Receptors were obtained from an adult with an advanced solid tumor such as melanoma, head and neck, liver or kidney cancer.

This chain connects TRBV7-6 to TRBJ1-5; 11 nucleotides align to TRBD1. This CDR3 contains 16 residues. Trimming took 5 bases from V and 2 from J; bases not matched to a gene: 5. In germline, CDR1 is SGHVS, CDR2 FNYEAQ. CDR3 sequence (DNA): TGTGCCAGCAGCCCGGACAGGGGGCTGGGCAATCAGCCCCAGCATTTT. Protein sequence: CASSPDRGLGNQPQHF.

This chain links TRBV7-9 with TRBJ1-1, with a weak D call TRBD1 (5 bases). Germline CDR1 SEHNR, CDR2 FQNEAQ (reference sequence). Trimming removed 5 bases at V and 7 bases at J, with 20 bases between. CDR3 length equals 15 residues. CDR3 DNA: TGTGCCAGCAGCCCCACGCAGGGTGGGGGGTATGAAGCTTTCTTT. Translation gives CASSPTQGGGYEAFF.

The genes are TRBV5-1 and TRBJ2-3; 8 positions agree with TRBD1. This CDR3 region has 11 residues. The V gene end was trimmed by 4 bases and the J gene end by 11 bases; junction bases not matched to a gene: 3. CDR1 SGHRS and CDR2 YFSETQ come from the germline V gene. The CDR3 DNA reads as TGCGCCAGCAGCACCGGGACAGGGCAGTATTTT. The encoded protein is CASSTGTGQYF.

The rearrangement joins TRBV6-6 to TRBJ2-1, with 8 bases lining up with TRBD2. Trimming at V came to 5 bases and at J to 4 bases, leaving 10 bases not matched to a gene. CDR1 MNHNY and CDR2 SVGAGI come from the germline V gene (reference sequence). The CDR3 runs 16 residues. The CDR3 bases are TGTGCCAGCAGTGGTTCCGGGACTAGGATATACAATGAGCAGTTCTTC. This gives the protein CASSGSGTRIYNEQFF.

V and J are TRBV9 and TRBJ2-1; a possible D gene is TRBD2 (6 bases). Per the germline V gene, CDR1 is SGDLS and CDR2 is YYNGEE. The ends were cut back, 3 bases at V and 0 bases at J, with 16 bases in the middle. The CDR3 covers 17 residues. CDR3 DNA sequence: TGTGCCAGCAGCGCCCCTAGCGACTCACGCTCCTACAATGAGCAGTTCTTC. It yields the protein CASSAPSDSRSYNEQFF.

The gene calls are TRBV10-3 and TRBJ2-2; 15 bases line up with TRBD2. Germline-derived CDR1 and CDR2 are ENHRY and SYGVKD. The CDR3 sequence is 20 residues long. V trimming: 0 bases; J trimming: 3 bases; junction bases outside the gene matches: 8. DNA of the CDR3: TGTGCCATCAGTGAGTCAGGGACTAGCGGGAGGCCCGGATACACCGGGGAGCTGTTTTTT. This codes for CAISESGTSGRPGYTGELFF.

DNA of the CDR3: TGTGCCAGCAGCTTAGGGCTAGCGGGAGTCAAAAACATTCAGTACTTC. Translating gives CASSLGLAGVKNIQYF. V is TRBV7-8 and J is TRBJ2-4; 10 bases fit TRBD2. The junction had 3 bases not matched to a gene; V was cut back by 1 base and J by 3 bases. CDR3 size: 16 residues. The germline V gene encodes CDR1 SGHVS and CDR2 FQNEAQ.

The chain employs TRBV28 and TRBJ2-1; 9 nucleotides agree with TRBD2. The CDR3 contains 15 residues. The V and J ends lost 6 bases and 3 bases, in that order; junction bases with no gene match: 6. Germline V gene data show CDR1 as MDHEN and CDR2 as SYDVKM. CDR3 sequence reads: CASSKGLAGYNEQFF. CDR3 in DNA: TGTGCCAGCAGCAAGGGACTAGCAGGCTACAATGAGCAGTTCTTC.

The chain uses TRBV27 and TRBJ2-7; TRBD1 agrees at 7 bases. From germline, CDR1 is MNHEY and CDR2 SMNVEV (reference sequence). The V and J ends lost 6 bases and 2 bases, in that order; junction bases with no gene match: 16. The CDR3 has 17 residues. The CDR3 is CASSRDRPGQSPYEQYF. The CDR3 coding sequence is TGTGCCAGCAGCCGAGACCGGCCGGGACAGAGCCCCTACGAGCAGTACTTC.

The chain has TRBV14 and TRBJ2-1, with TRBD2 matching over 13 bases. V gave up 4 bases and J gave up 10 bases; unmatched junction bases: 7. The CDR3 totals 15 residues. Germline V lookup: CDR1 SGHDN, CDR2 FVKESK. As DNA, the CDR3 is TGTGCCAGCAGCCCCCGGGGACTAGCGGGAAGGGAGCAGTTCTTC. Residues: CASSPRGLAGREQFF.

This chain connects TRBV28 to TRBJ2-1; 12 bases agree with TRBD1. The length of the CDR3 is 15 residues. The J segment lost 7 bases and the V segment lost 7 bases, leaving 8 bases of the junction unmatched. CDR1 and CDR2 (germline): MDHEN, SYDVKM. This CDR3 reads CASTLRDRGQNEQFF. In DNA form, the CDR3 reads TGTGCCAGCACCCTCCGGGACAGGGGGCAAAATGAGCAGTTCTTC.

The CDR3 reads CASSVVGRDNEQFF. CDR3 in DNA: TGTGCCAGCAGCGTAGTGGGCAGGGATAATGAGCAGTTCTTC. The chain has TRBV9 and TRBJ2-1, with a weak D call TRBD1 (5 bases). The V end lost 0 bases, the J end lost 7 bases, and 11 bases lay between the germline ends. The CDR3 sequence is 14 residues long. Germline V CDR1 and CDR2: SGDLS, YYNGEE.

The rearrangement links TRBV19 to TRBJ2-7; D ambiguous. CDR3 size: 14 residues. CDR1 is LNHDA and CDR2 is SQIVND in the germline V gene (reference sequence). Deletions cut 6 bases from V and 5 bases from J, with 17 bases between. The DNA for the CDR3 is TGTGCCAGTAGCGACGGGCAGGTCGTCGACGAGCAGTACTTC. Protein: CASSDGQVVDEQYF.

This chain uses TRBV9 with TRBJ2-1; a possible D gene is TRBD1 (6 bases). Looked up from germline, CDR1 is SGDLS and CDR2 is YYNGEE. This CDR3 is 15 amino acids long. The V end was cut by 4 bases, the J end by 2 bases, with 13 bases between. CDR3 sequence reads: CASSPGTSTYNEQFF. The CDR3 coding sequence is TGTGCCAGCAGCCCCGGGACATCAACCTACAATGAGCAGTTCTTC.

This clone showed up just once. The chain has TRBV4-2 and TRBJ2-1; 9 bases are a match to TRBD2. Germline-derived CDR1 and CDR2 are LGHNA and YNFKEQ. This CDR3 is built from 15 residues. After removal of 4 bases from V and 2 bases from J, the junction contained 3 bases not matched to a gene. This chain's CDR3 is CASSPERGAYNEQFF. CDR3 bases: TGTGCCAGCAGCCCCGAGCGGGGGGCCTACAATGAGCAGTTCTTC.

The rearrangement uses TRBV5-6 and TRBJ2-2, with a weak D call TRBD2 (6 bases). Germline values: CDR1 SGHDT, CDR2 YYEEEE. Trimming took 3 bases from V and 6 from J, leaving 27 bases between them. CDR3 size: 19 residues. CDR3 region: CASSSWRGSGSTFSGELFF. DNA for the CDR3: TGTGCCAGCAGCTCCTGGAGGGGCTCCGGGTCTACATTTTCCGGGGAGCTGTTTTTT.

This chain connects TRBV6-1 to TRBJ2-7, with TRBD1 matching 9 bases. The ends lost 1 base at V and 0 bases at J; junction bases unmatched: 7. CDR3 length: 17 residues. Germline assignment: CDR1 MNHNS and CDR2 SASEGT. The CDR3, as DNA: TGTGCCAGCAGTGAAGGCTTTCCGGGACAGGGCTCCTACGAGCAGTACTTC. This sequence encodes CASSEGFPGQGSYEQYF.